One and the same sample provided the 23 T cell receptor beta chains below, sequenced in a study of T cell responses to AZD1222 COVID-19 vaccine. Produced via immunoSEQ multiplex PCR; TCRdb's table is partial and in-frame only. The sample consists of roughly 120,000 clones, approximately 90% of them appearing once. The specimen comprised peripheral blood, sampled on day 0 of AZD1222 vaccination. Receptors originate from an adult in good health.

This clone was recorded once. This chain links TRBV4-3 with TRBJ2-1; 9 bases match TRBD2. Germline V CDR1 and CDR2: LGHNA, YSLEER. The CDR3 consists of 17 residues. Germline trimming cut 0 bases from V and 2 bases from J; bases unmatched to any gene: 5. The chain's CDR3 is CASSQDKSSGTYNEQFF. CDR3 sequence (DNA): TGCGCCAGCAGCCAAGATAAGTCTAGCGGGACCTACAATGAGCAGTTCTTC.

The chain has TRBV29-1 and TRBJ1-1; 7 positions agree with TRBD1. Germline V CDR1 and CDR2: SQVTM, ANQGSEA. Unmatched junction bases numbered 7, after V lost 7 bases and J lost 5 bases. There are 12 residues in the CDR3. The CDR3 DNA reads TGCAGCGCCCCAAAACAGGGGACTGAAGCTTTCTTT. Residues: CSAPKQGTEAFF.

The rearrangement links TRBV2 to TRBJ2-4; D possibly corresponds to TRBD2 (6 bases). The CDR3 is made up of 13 amino acids. The ends were cut back, 3 bases at V and 8 bases at J, with 11 bases in the middle. Germline CDR1 SNHLY, CDR2 FYNNEI. DNA for the CDR3: TGTGCCAGCAGTGAGGGGGGACCGGACATTCAGTACTTC. Translated, it gives CASSEGGPDIQYF.

J is TRBJ1-5 and V is TRBV28; no firm D call. V was pared by 6 bases and J by 4 bases, with 16 bases between. Germline CDR1 is MDHEN and CDR2 is SYDVKM. The CDR3 consists of 15 residues. The CDR3 DNA sequence: TGTGCCAGCAGGGAAGAGAAGGCGGAAAATCAGCCCCAGCATTTT. The encoded protein is CASREEKAENQPQHF.

This chain links TRBV12-3 or TRBV12-4 with TRBJ1-5; D remains ambiguous. The CDR3 sequence is 12 residues long. The V end lost 3 bases, the J end lost 9 bases, and 9 bases lay between the germline ends. CDR3 residues: CASSLTGPPQHF. The CDR3 DNA follows: TGTGCCAGCAGTTTGACGGGCCCGCCCCAGCATTTT.

The rearrangement joins TRBV2 to TRBJ2-5; no clear D. The germline CDR1 and CDR2 sequences are SNHLY and FYNNEI. Trimming took 2 bases from V and 0 from J, leaving 7 bases between them. This CDR3 has 14 residues. The CDR3 DNA reads TGTGCCAGCAGTGAATGGCAGAACCAAGAGACCCAGTACTTC. It codes for CASSEWQNQETQYF.

The chain has TRBV19 and TRBJ1-5; D is unclear. The CDR3 spans 15 residues. V shed 3 bases and J shed 4 bases, with 13 bases lying between them. Germline assignment: CDR1 LNHDA and CDR2 SQIVND (reference sequence). CDR3 bases: TGTGCCAGTAGTATCTGGCTCATAGCGAATCAGCCCCAGCATTTT. The encoded protein is CASSIWLIANQPQHF.

This clone was seen only once. The sample has other DNA sequences that encode this CDR3 too. The J gene is TRBJ1-5, the V gene TRBV19; weak D call: TRBD1 (5 bases). Germline CDR1 reads LNHDA; CDR2 reads SQIVND (reference sequence). V lost 1 base and J lost 0, with 7 bases in between. The CDR3 runs 15 residues. The CDR3 DNA reads as TGTGCCAGTAGTATAGGGGGGTATAGCAATCAGCCCCAGCATTTT. It yields the protein CASSIGGYSNQPQHF. The whole variable domain, remainder taken from reference TRBV19 and TRBJ1-5, is DGGITQSPKYLFRKEGQNVTLSCEQNLNHDAMYWYRQDPGQGLRLIYYSQIVNDFQKGDIAEGYSVSREKKESFPLTVTSAQKNPTAFYLCASSIGGYSNQPQHFGDGTRLSIL.

The chain joins TRBV21-1 to TRBJ2-3; no DNA check was done on the table's D call, TRBD2. TRBV21-1 is marked as a pseudogene. The CDR3 is 22 residues long. This CDR3 reads CASSKVTSPGLAGEFSTDTQYF. The CDR3 DNA is TGTGCCAGCAGCAAAGTTACCTCACCGGGACTAGCGGGAGAGTTTAGCACAGATACGCAGTATTTT.

The chain combines TRBV28 with TRBJ1-4, with a possible D match to TRBD1 (5 bases). The CDR3 consists of 17 residues. The V end was cut by 2 bases, the J end by 3 bases, with 16 bases between. Germline V gene lookup returns CDR1 MDHEN and CDR2 SYDVKM. The chain's CDR3 is CASSLAGTGRSNEKLFF. The CDR3 coding sequence is TGTGCCAGCAGTTTAGCGGGGACGGGGAGGTCTAATGAAAAACTGTTTTTT.

Only one count was recorded for this clone. The chain carries TRBV9 and TRBJ2-7; D unclear. With 0 bases removed from V and 6 bases from J, the gap between germline ends came to 7 bases. CDR1 is SGDLS and CDR2 is YYNGEE in the germline V gene. This CDR3 comprises 12 residues. CDR3 sequence: CASSVEGGEQYF. DNA for the CDR3: TGTGCCAGCAGCGTAGAAGGTGGCGAGCAGTACTTC.

Points on this clone: One end of the junction varies from germline; a read error may be responsible. This chain uses TRBV27 with TRBJ1-4, with 10 bases identical to TRBD1. The CDR3 is 14 amino acids. Germline V gives CDR1 MNHEY, CDR2 SMNVEV (reference sequence). CDR3 nucleotides: TGTGCCTGCAGAAGCCGGGACAGGGGTGAAAAACTGTTTTTT. Protein: CACRSRDRGEKLFF.

The rearrangement uses TRBV30 and TRBJ2-7; 8 bases map to TRBD2. The V segment lost 1 base and the J segment 6 bases; nucleotides outside the gene matches: 11. Germline V gene data show CDR1 as GTSNPN and CDR2 as SVGIG (reference sequence). The CDR3 extends over 15 amino acids. CDR3 sequence (DNA): TGTGCCTGGAGTGGAGGACTAGCCGACCTACGCGAGCAGTACTTC. Encoded protein: CAWSGGLADLREQYF.

A single count supports this clone. This chain uses TRBV28 with TRBJ2-2, with a possible D match to TRBD2 (6 bases). The CDR3 runs to 16 residues. Trimming pared 6 bases from V and 8 bases from J, leaving 22 bases between. The germline gives CDR1 MDHEN, CDR2 SYDVKM. CDR3 amino acids: CASRNYRDWDQGELFF. The CDR3 DNA reads TGTGCCAGCAGGAATTACCGGGACTGGGACCAAGGGGAGCTGTTTTTT.

Only a few counts were recorded for this clone. The chain combines TRBV5-1 with TRBJ2-5, with D unresolved. Germline V gives CDR1 SGHRS, CDR2 YFSETQ. Trimming removed 5 bases from V and 1 base from J, with 9 bases in between. The CDR3 contains 13 residues. The CDR3 protein is CASRSPPQETQYF. For the CDR3, the DNA is TGCGCCAGCAGATCGCCCCCCCAAGAGACCCAGTACTTC.

The chain joins TRBV12-3 or TRBV12-4 to TRBJ2-5; D might be TRBD2 (6 bases). V was trimmed by 6 bases and J by 2 bases, leaving 7 bases between them. The CDR3 spans 12 residues. The CDR3 nucleotides are TGTGCCAGCAGGGAGGGGCAAGAGACCCAGTACTTC. It specifies CASREGQETQYF.

The sample holds one count of this clone. The CDR3 loop reads CASSLWDSTSSGNTIYF. Written as DNA, the CDR3 is TGTGCCAGCAGCTTGTGGGACTCAACGAGCTCTGGAAACACCATATATTTT. The chain links TRBV7-9 to TRBJ1-3; weak D call: TRBD1 (5 bases). Trimming took off 3 bases at V and 0 bases at J, with 15 bases between the two ends. The CDR3 loop spans 17 amino acids. Germline CDR1 reads SEHNR; CDR2 reads FQNEAQ (reference sequence).

This clone turned up a few times. V is TRBV7-9 and J is TRBJ2-2; tentatively, D is TRBD2 (6 bases). V shed 3 bases and J shed 3 bases, with 11 bases lying between them. There are 15 residues in the CDR3. Germline CDR1 SEHNR, CDR2 FQNEAQ (reference sequence). This CDR3 reads CASSFPQRDTGELFF. In DNA form, the CDR3 reads TGTGCCAGCAGCTTCCCGCAGCGGGACACCGGGGAGCTGTTTTTT.

The rearrangement uses TRBV29-1 and TRBJ1-2, with 8 bases lining up with TRBD1. Looked up from germline, CDR1 is SQVTM and CDR2 is ANQGSEA. V shed 6 bases and J 6 bases; nucleotides not matched to a gene: 3. This CDR3 is built from 11 residues. CDR3 sequence: CSVPQGDGYTF. In DNA, the CDR3 is TGCAGCGTCCCACAGGGGGATGGCTACACCTTC.

V gene TRBV5-4 combines with J gene TRBJ1-3; D is undetermined. Germline CDR1 and CDR2: SGHNT and YYREEE (reference sequence). The CDR3 has 14 residues. V lost 0 bases and J 1 base, leaving 5 bases between the germline ends. CDR3 sequence: CASSLVGSGNTIYF. As DNA, the CDR3 is TGTGCCAGCAGCTTGGTTGGTTCTGGAAACACCATATATTTT.

The gene calls are TRBV10-1 and TRBJ2-2; 10 nucleotides match TRBD2. Per the germline V gene, CDR1 is WNHNN and CDR2 is SYGVQD (reference sequence). The V segment lost 6 bases and the J segment 4 bases; nucleotides outside the gene matches: 11. The CDR3 runs 17 residues. As DNA, the CDR3 is TGCGCCAGCAGCAGAGGGGGGACTAGCGACTCCACCGGGGAGCTGTTTTTT. This gives the protein CASSRGGTSDSTGELFF.

The rearrangement joins TRBV3-1 (or the pseudogene TRBV3-2) to TRBJ1-5, with no clear D. Germline V gene sequence: CDR1 LGHDT, CDR2 YNNKEL (reference sequence). V was cut by 0 bases and J by 4 bases, with 7 bases left in between. The CDR3 runs 14 residues. CDR3 residues: CASSQEGYNQPQHF. The DNA of the CDR3 is TGTGCCAGCAGCCAAGAGGGGTATAATCAGCCCCAGCATTTT.

The chain is built from TRBV2 and TRBJ2-5; 10 bases are shared with TRBD2. In germline, CDR1 is SNHLY, CDR2 FYNNEI. This CDR3 spans 17 amino acids. The V and J ends lost 3 bases and 6 bases, in that order; junction bases with no gene match: 13. CDR3 sequence reads: CASSDPAALAGSQTQYF. CDR3 DNA: TGTGCCAGCAGTGACCCGGCCGCACTAGCGGGAAGCCAGACCCAGTACTTC.